The 5 T cell receptor beta chains in this list originate from one sample, sequenced in a study of T-cell memory formation after mild COVID-19. MiXCR, applied by TCRdb to the 5' RACE reads, yields one record per CDR3 protein. The sample records tens of thousands of distinct CDR3 sequences, over 10% being singletons. The sequenced material came from PBMCs or a T cell subset sorted from them (not recorded which). The receptors come from a man younger than 30 who had mild COVID-19 (a few samples of this study predate the infection). Cell type and time point are not known.

This clonotype was detected only a few times. The chain has TRBV7-9 and TRBJ1-6; no clear D gene. The CDR3 length is 13 residues. Deletions cut 5 bases from V and 7 bases from J, with 9 bases between. Germline V gives CDR1 SEHNR, CDR2 FQNEAQ (reference sequence). The CDR3 nucleotides are TGTGCCAGCAGCCCAGGAGGGAATTCACCCCTCCACTTT. Translated, it gives CASSPGGNSPLHF. The complete variable domain, with remaining parts taken from reference TRBV7-9 and TRBJ1-6, reads DTGVSQNPRHKITKRGQNVTFRCDPISEHNRLYWYRQTLGQGPEFLTYFQNEAQLEKSRLLSDRFSAERPKGSFSTLEIQRTEQGDSAMYLCASSPGGNSPLHFGNGTRLTVT.

The chain carries TRBV28 and TRBJ1-4; D may be TRBD1 (6 bases). Trimming pared 6 bases from V and 6 bases from J, leaving 14 bases between. The CDR3 totals 14 residues. Germline loops: CDR1 MDHEN, CDR2 SYDVKM. The CDR3 reads CASRSGTSYEKLFF. Here the CDR3 DNA reads TGTGCCAGCAGGTCCGGGACAAGCTATGAAAAACTGTTTTTT.

In its sample, this clonotype was seen a few times. The V gene is TRBV5-1, the J gene TRBJ2-7; TRBD2 agrees at 12 bases. There are 14 residues in the CDR3. The germline gives CDR1 SGHRS, CDR2 YFSETQ. Trimming took 4 bases from V and 3 from J; bases not matched to a gene: 2. CDR3 protein: CASSLLAGGYEQYF. CDR3 DNA sequence: TGCGCCAGCAGCCTACTAGCGGGGGGCTACGAGCAGTACTTC.

The rearrangement uses TRBV7-9 and TRBJ1-2, with D uncertain. The CDR3 length is 17 residues. Germline CDR1 reads SEHNR; CDR2 reads FQNEAQ (reference sequence). V was cut by 1 base and J by 3 bases, with 18 bases left in between. This CDR3 is CASSLDWFPRTDYGYTF. The DNA for the CDR3 is TGTGCCAGCAGCTTAGACTGGTTTCCTCGGACGGACTATGGCTACACCTTC. The entire variable domain, with the rest obtained from reference TRBV7-9 and TRBJ1-2, is as follows: DTGVSQNPRHKITKRGQNVTFRCDPISEHNRLYWYRQTLGQGPEFLTYFQNEAQLEKSRLLSDRFSAERPKGSFSTLEIQRTEQGDSAMYLCASSLDWFPRTDYGYTFGSGTRLTVV.

This chain links TRBV5-1 with TRBJ2-1; D is possibly TRBD1 (6 bases). Per the germline V gene, CDR1 is SGHRS and CDR2 is YFSETQ. V dropped 7 bases and J dropped 4 bases, with 12 bases sitting between them. This CDR3 contains 13 residues. CDR3 coding DNA: TGCGCCAGCCGTCGTACAGGGTACAATGAGCAGTTCTTC. This translates into CASRRTGYNEQFF.